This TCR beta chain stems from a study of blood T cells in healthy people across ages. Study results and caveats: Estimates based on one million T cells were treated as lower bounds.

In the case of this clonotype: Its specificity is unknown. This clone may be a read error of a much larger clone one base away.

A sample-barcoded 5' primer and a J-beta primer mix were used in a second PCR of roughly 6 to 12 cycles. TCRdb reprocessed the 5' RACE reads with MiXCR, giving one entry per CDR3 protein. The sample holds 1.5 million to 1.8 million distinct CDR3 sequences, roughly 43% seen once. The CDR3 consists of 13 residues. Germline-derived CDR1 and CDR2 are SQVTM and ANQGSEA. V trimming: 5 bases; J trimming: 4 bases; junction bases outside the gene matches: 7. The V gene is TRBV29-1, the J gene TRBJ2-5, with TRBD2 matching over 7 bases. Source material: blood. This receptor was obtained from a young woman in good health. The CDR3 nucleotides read TGCAGCGTTCGTCGAGCGGGGCCAGAGACCCAGTACTTC. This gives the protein CSVRRAGPETQYF.